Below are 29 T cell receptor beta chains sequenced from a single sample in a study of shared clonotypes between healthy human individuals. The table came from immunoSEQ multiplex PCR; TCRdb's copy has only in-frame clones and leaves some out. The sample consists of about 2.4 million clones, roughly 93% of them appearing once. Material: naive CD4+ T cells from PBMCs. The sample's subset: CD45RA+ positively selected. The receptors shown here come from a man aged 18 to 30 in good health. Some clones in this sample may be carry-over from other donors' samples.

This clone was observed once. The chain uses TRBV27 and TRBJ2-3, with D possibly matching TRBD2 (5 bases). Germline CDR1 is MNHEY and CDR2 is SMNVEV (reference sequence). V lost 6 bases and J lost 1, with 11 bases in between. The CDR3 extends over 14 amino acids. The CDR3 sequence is CASSDIGGTDTQYF. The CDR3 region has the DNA TGTGCCAGCAGCGACATCGGGGGCACAGATACGCAGTATTTT.

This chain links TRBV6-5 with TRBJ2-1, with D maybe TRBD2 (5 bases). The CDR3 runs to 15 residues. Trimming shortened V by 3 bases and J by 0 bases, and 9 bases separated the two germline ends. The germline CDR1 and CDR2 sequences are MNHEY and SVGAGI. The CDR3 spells CASSYEGSSYNEQFF. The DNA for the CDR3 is TGTGCCAGCAGTTATGAGGGAAGCTCCTACAATGAGCAGTTCTTC.

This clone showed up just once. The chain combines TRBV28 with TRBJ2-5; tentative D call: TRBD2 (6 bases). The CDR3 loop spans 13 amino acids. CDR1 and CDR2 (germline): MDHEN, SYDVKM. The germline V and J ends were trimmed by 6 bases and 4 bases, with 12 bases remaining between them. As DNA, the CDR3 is TGTGCCAGCAGGGGGCAGGGAGGAGAGACCCAGTACTTC. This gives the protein CASRGQGGETQYF. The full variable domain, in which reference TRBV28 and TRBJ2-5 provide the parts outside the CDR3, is DVKVTQSSRYLVKRTGEKVFLECVQDMDHENMFWYRQDPGLGLRLIYFSYDVKMKEKGDIPEGYSVSREKKERFSLILESASTNQTSMYLCASRGQGGETQYFGPGTRLLVL.

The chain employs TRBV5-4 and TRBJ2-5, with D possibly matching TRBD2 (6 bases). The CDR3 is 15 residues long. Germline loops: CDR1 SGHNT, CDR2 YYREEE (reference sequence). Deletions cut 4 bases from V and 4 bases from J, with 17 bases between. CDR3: CASSNPLAGRETQYF. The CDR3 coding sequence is TGTGCCAGCAGCAACCCACTAGCAGGGAGAGAGACCCAGTACTTC.

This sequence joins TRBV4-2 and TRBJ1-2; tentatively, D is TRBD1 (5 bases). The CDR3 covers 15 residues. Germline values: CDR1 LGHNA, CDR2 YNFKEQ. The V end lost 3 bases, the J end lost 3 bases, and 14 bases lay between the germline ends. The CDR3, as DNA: TGTGCCAGCAGCCAGGGTGTGGGGGACGACTATGGCTACACCTTC. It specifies CASSQGVGDDYGYTF.

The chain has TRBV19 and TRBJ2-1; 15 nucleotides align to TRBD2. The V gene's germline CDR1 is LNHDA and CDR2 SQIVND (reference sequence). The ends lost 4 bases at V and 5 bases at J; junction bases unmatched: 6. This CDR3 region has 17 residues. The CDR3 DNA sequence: TGTGCCAGTAGTAGATGGACTAGCGGGAGGGCGGACAATGAGCAGTTCTTC. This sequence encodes CASSRWTSGRADNEQFF.

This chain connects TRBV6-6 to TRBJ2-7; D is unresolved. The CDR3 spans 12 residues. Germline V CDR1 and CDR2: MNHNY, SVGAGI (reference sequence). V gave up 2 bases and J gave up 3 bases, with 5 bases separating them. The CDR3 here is CASSYIDYEQYF. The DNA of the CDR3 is TGTGCCAGCAGTTACATAGACTACGAGCAGTACTTC.

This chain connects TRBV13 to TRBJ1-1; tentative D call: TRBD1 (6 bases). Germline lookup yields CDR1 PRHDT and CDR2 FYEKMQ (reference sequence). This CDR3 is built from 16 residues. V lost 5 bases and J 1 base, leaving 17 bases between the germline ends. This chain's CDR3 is CASSRLMRGANTEAFF. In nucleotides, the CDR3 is TGTGCCAGCAGCCGACTTATGCGGGGGGCGAACACTGAAGCTTTCTTT.

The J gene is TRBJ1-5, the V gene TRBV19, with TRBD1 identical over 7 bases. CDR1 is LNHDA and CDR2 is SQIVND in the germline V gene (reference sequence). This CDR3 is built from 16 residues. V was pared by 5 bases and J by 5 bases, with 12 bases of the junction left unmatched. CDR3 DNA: TGTGCCAGTAGTGTTAAACAGGGGAACGGAGATCAGCCCCAGCATTTT. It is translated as CASSVKQGNGDQPQHF.

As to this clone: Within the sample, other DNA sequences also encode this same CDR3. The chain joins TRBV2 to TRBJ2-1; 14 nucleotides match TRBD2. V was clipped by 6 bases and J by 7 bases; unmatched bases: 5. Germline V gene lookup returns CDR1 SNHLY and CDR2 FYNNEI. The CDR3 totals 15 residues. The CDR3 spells CASSRLAGGPNEQFF. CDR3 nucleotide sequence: TGTGCCAGCAGCAGACTAGCGGGAGGGCCGAATGAGCAGTTCTTC.

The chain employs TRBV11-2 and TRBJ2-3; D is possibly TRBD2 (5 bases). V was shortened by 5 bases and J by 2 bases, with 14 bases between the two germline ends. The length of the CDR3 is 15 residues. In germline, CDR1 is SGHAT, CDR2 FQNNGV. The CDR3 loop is CASSLGSGNTDTQYF. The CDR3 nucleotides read TGTGCCAGCAGCCTTGGATCCGGGAACACAGATACGCAGTATTTT.

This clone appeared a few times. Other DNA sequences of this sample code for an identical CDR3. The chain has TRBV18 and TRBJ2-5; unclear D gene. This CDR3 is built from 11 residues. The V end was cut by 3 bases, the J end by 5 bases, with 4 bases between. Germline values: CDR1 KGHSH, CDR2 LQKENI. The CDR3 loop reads CASSPGETQYF. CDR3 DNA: TGTGCCAGCTCACCCGGGGAGACCCAGTACTTC.

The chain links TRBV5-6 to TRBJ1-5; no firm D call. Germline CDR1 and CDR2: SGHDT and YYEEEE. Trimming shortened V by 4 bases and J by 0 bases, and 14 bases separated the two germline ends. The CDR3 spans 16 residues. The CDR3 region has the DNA TGTGCCAGCAGCAGTCGTCGGACGGATAGCAATCAGCCCCAGCATTTT. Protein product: CASSSRRTDSNQPQHF.

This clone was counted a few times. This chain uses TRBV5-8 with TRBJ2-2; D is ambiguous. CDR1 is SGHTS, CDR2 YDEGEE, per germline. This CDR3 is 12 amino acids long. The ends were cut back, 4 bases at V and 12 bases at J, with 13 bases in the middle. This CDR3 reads CASSPHTGQLFF. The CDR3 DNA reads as TGTGCCAGCAGCCCACACACCGGTCAGCTGTTTTTT.

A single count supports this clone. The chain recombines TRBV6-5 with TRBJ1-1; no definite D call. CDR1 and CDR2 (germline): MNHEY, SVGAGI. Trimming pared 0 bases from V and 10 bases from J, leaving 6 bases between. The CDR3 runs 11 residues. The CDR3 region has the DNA TGTGCCAGCAGTTACTCCTTGGGAGCTTTCTTT. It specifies CASSYSLGAFF.

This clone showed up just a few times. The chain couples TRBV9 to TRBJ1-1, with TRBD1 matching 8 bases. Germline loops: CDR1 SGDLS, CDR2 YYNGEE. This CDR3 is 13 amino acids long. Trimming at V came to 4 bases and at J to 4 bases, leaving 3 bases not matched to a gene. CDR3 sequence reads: CASSPDRGTEAFF. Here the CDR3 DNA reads TGTGCCAGCAGCCCAGACAGGGGCACTGAAGCTTTCTTT.

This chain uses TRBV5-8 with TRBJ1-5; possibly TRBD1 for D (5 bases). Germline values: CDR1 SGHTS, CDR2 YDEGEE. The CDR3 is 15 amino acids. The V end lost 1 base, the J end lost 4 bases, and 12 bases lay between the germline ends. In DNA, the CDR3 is TGTGCCAGCAGCTTGTCCGGGACCCGGAATCAGCCCCAGCATTTT. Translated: CASSLSGTRNQPQHF.

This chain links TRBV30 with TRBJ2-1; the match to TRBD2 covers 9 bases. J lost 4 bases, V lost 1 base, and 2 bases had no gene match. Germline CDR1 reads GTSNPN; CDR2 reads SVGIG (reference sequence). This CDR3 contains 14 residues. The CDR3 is CAWSGLAVYNEQFF. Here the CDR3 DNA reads TGTGCCTGGAGTGGACTAGCGGTTTACAATGAGCAGTTCTTC.

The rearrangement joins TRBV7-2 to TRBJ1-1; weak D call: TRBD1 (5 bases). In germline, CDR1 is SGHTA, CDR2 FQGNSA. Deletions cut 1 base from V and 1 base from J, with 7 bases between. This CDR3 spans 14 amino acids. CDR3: CASSLGTPNTEAFF. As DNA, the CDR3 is TGTGCCAGCAGCTTAGGGACACCGAACACTGAAGCTTTCTTT. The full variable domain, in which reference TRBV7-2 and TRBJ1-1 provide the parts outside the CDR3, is GAGVSQSPSNKVTEKGKDVELRCDPISGHTALYWYRQSLGQGLEFLIYFQGNSAPDKSGLPSDRFSAERTGGSVSTLTIQRTQQEDSAVYLCASSLGTPNTEAFFGQGTRLTVV.

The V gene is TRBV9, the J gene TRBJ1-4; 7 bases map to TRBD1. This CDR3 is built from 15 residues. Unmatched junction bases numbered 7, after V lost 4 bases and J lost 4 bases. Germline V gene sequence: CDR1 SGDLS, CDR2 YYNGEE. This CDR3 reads CASSPRRQGNEKLFF. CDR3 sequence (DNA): TGTGCCAGCAGCCCCCGGAGACAGGGTAATGAAAAACTGTTTTTT.

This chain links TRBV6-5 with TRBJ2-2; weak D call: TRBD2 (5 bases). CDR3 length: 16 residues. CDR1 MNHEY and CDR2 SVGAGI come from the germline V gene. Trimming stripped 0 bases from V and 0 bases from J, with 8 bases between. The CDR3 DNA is TGTGCCAGCAGTTACTCACTAGGGACGAACACCGGGGAGCTGTTTTTT. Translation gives CASSYSLGTNTGELFF.

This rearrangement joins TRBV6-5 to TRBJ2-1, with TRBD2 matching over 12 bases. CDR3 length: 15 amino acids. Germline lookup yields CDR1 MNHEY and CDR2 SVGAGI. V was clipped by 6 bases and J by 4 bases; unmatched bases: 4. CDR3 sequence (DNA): TGTGCCAGCAGCCTGACTAGCGGGAGATACAATGAGCAGTTCTTC. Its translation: CASSLTSGRYNEQFF.

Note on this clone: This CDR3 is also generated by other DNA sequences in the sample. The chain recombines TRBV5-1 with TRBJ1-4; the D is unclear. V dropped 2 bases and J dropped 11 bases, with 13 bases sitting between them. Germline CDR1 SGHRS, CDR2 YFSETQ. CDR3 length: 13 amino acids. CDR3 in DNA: TGCGCCAGCAGCTTAGGGCAAGGAGAGAAACTGTTTTTT. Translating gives CASSLGQGEKLFF.

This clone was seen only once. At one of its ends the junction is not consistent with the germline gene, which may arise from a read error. CDR3 DNA: TGTGCCAGCAGAAGAGGGGTTGGATACACCATATATTTT. Translating gives CASRRGVGYTIYF. This chain uses TRBV28 with TRBJ1-3; tentatively, D is TRBD1 (5 bases). The CDR3 consists of 13 residues. CDR1 is MDHEN and CDR2 is SYDVKM in the germline V gene.

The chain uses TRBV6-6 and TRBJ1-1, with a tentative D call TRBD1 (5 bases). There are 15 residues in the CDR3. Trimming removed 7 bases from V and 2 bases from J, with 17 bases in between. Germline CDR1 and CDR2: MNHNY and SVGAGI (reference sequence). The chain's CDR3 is CASTRSGRVNTEAFF. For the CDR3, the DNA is TGTGCCAGCACACGTTCAGGGAGGGTAAACACTGAAGCTTTCTTT.

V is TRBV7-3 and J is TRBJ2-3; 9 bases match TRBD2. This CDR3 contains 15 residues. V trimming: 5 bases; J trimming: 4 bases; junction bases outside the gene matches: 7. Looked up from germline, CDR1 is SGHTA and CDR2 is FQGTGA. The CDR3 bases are TGTGCCAGCAGCCTAAGGGGACTAGCATCAGATACGCAGTATTTT. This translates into CASSLRGLASDTQYF.

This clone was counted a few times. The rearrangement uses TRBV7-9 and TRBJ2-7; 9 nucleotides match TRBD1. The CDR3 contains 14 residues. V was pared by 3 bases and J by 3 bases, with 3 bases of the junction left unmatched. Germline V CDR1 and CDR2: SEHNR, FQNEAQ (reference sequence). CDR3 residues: CASSFGTGNYEQYF. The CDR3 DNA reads TGTGCCAGCAGCTTCGGGACAGGGAACTACGAGCAGTACTTC.

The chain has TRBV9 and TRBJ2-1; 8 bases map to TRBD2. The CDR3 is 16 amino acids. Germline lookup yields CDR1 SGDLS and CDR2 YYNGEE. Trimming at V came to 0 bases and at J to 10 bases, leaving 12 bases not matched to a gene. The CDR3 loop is CASSVEGGRIVGEQFF. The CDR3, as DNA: TGTGCCAGCAGCGTAGAAGGCGGGAGGATTGTAGGCGAGCAGTTCTTC.

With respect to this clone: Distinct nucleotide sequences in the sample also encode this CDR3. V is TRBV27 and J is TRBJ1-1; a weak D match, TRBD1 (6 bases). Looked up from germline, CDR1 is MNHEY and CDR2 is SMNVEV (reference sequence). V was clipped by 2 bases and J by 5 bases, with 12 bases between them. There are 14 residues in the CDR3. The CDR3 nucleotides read TGTGCCAGCAGTTTAACAGGGAGGAGGACTGAAGCTTTCTTT. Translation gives CASSLTGRRTEAFF.